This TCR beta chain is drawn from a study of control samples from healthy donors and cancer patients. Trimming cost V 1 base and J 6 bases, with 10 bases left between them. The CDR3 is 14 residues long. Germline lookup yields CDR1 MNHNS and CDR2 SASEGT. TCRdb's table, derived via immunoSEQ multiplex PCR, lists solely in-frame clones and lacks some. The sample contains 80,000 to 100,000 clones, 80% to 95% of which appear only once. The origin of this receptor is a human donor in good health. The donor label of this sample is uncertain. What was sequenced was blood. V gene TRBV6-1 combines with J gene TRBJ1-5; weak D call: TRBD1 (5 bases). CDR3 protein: CASSEGGVGQPQHF. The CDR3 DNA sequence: TGTGCCAGCAGTGAAGGGGGGGTAGGTCAGCCCCAGCATTTT.